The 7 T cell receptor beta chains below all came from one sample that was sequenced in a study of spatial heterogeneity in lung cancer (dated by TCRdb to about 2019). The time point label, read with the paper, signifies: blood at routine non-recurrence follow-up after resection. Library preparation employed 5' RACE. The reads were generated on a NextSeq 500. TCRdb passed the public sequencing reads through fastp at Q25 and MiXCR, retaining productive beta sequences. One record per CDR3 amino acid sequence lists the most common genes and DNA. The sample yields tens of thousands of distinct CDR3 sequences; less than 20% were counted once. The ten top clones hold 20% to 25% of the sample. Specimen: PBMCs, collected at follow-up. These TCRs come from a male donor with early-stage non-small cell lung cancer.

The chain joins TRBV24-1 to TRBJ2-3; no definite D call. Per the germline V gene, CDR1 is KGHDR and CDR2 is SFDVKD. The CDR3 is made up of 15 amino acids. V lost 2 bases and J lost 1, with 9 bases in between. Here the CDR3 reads CATSDSSTGTDTQYF. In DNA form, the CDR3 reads TGTGCCACCAGTGATTCATCAACAGGCACAGATACGCAGTATTTT.

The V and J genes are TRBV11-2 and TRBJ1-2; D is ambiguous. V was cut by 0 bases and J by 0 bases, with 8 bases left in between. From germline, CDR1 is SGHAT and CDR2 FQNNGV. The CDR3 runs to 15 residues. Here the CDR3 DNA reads TGTGCCAGCAGCTTAGAGGGCAATTCTAACTATGGCTACACCTTC. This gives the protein CASSLEGNSNYGYTF. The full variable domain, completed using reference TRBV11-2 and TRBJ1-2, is EAGVAQSPRYKIIEKRQSVAFWCNPISGHATLYWYQQILGQGPKLLIQFQNNGVVDDSQLPKDRFSAERLKGVDSTLKIQPAKLEDSAVYLCASSLEGNSNYGYTFGSGTRLTVV.

CDR3 DNA: TGTGCCAGCAGCTTAGATGCAGGGGGCCCCTACAATGAGCAGTTCTTC. Its protein product is CASSLDAGGPYNEQFF. The V call is TRBV11-2, the J call TRBJ2-1, with 8 bases aligning to TRBD1. This CDR3 contains 16 residues. Germline CDR1 and CDR2: SGHAT and FQNNGV. V was pared by 0 bases and J by 2 bases, with 3 bases of the junction left unmatched.

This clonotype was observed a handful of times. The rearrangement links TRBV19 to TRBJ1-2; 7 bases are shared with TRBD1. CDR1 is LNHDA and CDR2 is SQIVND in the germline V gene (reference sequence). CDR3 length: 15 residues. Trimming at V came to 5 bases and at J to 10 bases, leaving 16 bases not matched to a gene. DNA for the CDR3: TGTGCCAGTAGTCCACCCCCGACAGGGCGCGGTAACTACACCTTC. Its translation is CASSPPPTGRGNYTF.

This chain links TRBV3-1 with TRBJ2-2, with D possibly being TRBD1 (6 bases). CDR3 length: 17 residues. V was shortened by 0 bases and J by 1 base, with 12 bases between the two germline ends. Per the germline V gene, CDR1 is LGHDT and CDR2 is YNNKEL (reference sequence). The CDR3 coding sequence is TGTGCCAGCAGCCAAGATATAGGACAGATGAACACCGGGGAGCTGTTTTTT. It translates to CASSQDIGQMNTGELFF.

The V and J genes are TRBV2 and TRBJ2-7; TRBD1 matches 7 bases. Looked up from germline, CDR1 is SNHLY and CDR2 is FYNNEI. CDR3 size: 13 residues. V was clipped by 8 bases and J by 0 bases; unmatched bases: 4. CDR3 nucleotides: TGTGCCAGCTTGGGGACAGTCTCCTACGAGCAGTACTTC. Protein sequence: CASLGTVSYEQYF.

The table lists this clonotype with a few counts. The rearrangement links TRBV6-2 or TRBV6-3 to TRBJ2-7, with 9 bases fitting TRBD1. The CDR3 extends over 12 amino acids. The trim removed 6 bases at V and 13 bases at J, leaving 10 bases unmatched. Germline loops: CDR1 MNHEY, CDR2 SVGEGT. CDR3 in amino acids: CASREPGQGIYV. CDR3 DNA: TGTGCCAGCAGAGAACCAGGACAGGGGATATACGTC.